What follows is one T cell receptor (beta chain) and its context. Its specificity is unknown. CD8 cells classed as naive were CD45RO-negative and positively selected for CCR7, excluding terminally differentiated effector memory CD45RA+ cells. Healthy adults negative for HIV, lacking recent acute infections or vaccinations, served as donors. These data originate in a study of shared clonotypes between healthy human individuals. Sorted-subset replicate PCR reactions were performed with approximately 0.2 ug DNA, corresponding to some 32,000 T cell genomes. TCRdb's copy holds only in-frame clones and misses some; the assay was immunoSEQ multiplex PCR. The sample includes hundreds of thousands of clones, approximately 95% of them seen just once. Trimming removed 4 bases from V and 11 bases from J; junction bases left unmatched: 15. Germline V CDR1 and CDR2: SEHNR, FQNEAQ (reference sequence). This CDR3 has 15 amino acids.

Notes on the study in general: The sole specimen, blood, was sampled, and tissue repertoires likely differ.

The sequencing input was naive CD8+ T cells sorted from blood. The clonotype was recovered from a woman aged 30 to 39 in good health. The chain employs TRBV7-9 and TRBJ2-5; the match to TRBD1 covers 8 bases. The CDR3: CASSSTQGATREQYF. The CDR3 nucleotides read TGTGCCAGCAGCTCAACCCAGGGGGCCACTAGGGAGCAGTACTTC.